This TCR beta chain emerged from a study of radiotherapy plus CTLA-4 blockade in lung cancer. Findings and caveats of the study: There was expansion of tumor-derived TCR clones in blood after radiotherapy plus ipilimumab. Early blood T cell clone changes and increased post-radiation serum interferon-beta were reportedly the strongest response predictors.

This CDR3 is built from 15 residues. V lost 5 bases and J lost 4; bases outside the gene matches: 11. Per the germline V gene, CDR1 is KGHSH and CDR2 is LQKENI. For this clone: Its antigen remains unknown.

The repertoire was sequenced with immunoSEQ multiplex PCR; TCRdb's copy has only in-frame clones and lacks some. The sample consists of about 66,000 clones, around four fifths of them appearing once. This clonotype was sampled from a human donor with non-small cell lung cancer who had a partial response to radiotherapy plus ipilimumab. This sample comprised peripheral blood, obtained from a patient treated with radiotherapy plus ipilimumab. The genes are TRBV18 and TRBJ2-7; TRBD2 aligns across 7 bases. The CDR3 region is CASSSTGEGQYEQYF. The CDR3 DNA reads as TGTGCCAGCTCATCGACTGGGGAGGGCCAATACGAGCAGTACTTC.